This T cell receptor (beta chain) is from a study of cytomegalovirus exposure and HLA in healthy donors. Trimming removed 2 bases at V and 2 bases at J, with 19 bases between. Germline lookup yields CDR1 SGHVS and CDR2 FNYEAQ. The CDR3 contains 18 residues. The PCR made use of 60 Vbeta and 13 Jbeta primers. TCRdb's table, derived via immunoSEQ multiplex PCR, lists solely in-frame clones and lacks some. The sample lists under 150,000 clones; under 90% were seen once. Sequenced input: PBMCs. The V and J genes are TRBV7-6 and TRBJ1-3; D is undetermined. The clonotype was recovered from a man between 18 and 29 years old in good health and CMV-seronegative. As DNA, the CDR3 is TGTGCCAGCAGCTTATTCGGGGAAATGGGTTCAACTGGAAACACCATATATTTT. Amino acid sequence: CASSLFGEMGSTGNTIYF.